Following are 23 T cell receptor beta chains from one sample sequenced in a study of siplizumab effects on memory and regulatory T cells. The repertoire was sequenced with immunoSEQ multiplex PCR; TCRdb's copy has only in-frame clones and lacks some. Of some 100,000 clones listed, 85% to 95% were seen once; the top ten hold approximately 0.17%. Sequences were obtained from non-Treg CD4+ T cells sorted from blood. The receptors were gathered from a human donor in good health.

This clone showed up just once. The CDR3 DNA reads as TGTGCCAGCAGCTTGGCCCCCAGTACCTACTATAATTCACCCCTCCACTTT. Protein sequence: CASSLAPSTYYNSPLHF. The V and J genes are TRBV5-6 and TRBJ1-6; D unclear. The length of the CDR3 is 17 residues. Germline values: CDR1 SGHDT, CDR2 YYEEEE. V lost 0 bases and J 3 bases, leaving 13 bases between the germline ends.

This clone has a single count. V gene TRBV6-1 combines with J gene TRBJ2-7; D ambiguous. The germline CDR1 and CDR2 sequences are MNHNS and SASEGT. The CDR3 sequence is 12 residues long. Deletions cut 2 bases from V and 2 bases from J, with 4 bases between. CDR3 nucleotide sequence: TGTGCCAGCAGTGAACGGACCTACGAGCAGTACTTC. Translation gives CASSERTYEQYF.

The chain carries TRBV19 and TRBJ1-6, with D possibly TRBD1 on 6 matching bases. V lost 6 bases, J lost 9 bases, and 15 bases lay in between. This CDR3 contains 14 residues. Germline CDR1 LNHDA, CDR2 SQIVND (reference sequence). CDR3 loop: CASRGGVSGSPLHF. The CDR3 DNA reads TGTGCCAGTAGAGGGGGGGTAAGCGGTTCACCCCTCCACTTT.

The gene calls are TRBV28 and TRBJ2-7, with 8 bases identical to TRBD2. CDR1 and CDR2 (germline): MDHEN, SYDVKM. With 8 bases clipped from V and 0 bases from J, the junction kept 9 bases outside the gene matches. CDR3 length: 15 amino acids. The DNA of the CDR3 is TGTGCCAGCCCTCCGGGGGGGGGAAGCTCCTACGAGCAGTACTTC. Its translation is CASPPGGGSSYEQYF.

The rearrangement links TRBV4-2 to TRBJ2-5; 9 positions agree with TRBD2. Per the germline V gene, CDR1 is LGHNA and CDR2 is YNFKEQ. This CDR3 comprises 16 residues. Germline trimming cut 6 bases from V and 5 bases from J; bases unmatched to any gene: 13. The CDR3 sequence: CASSTNGGGAGETQYF. DNA of the CDR3: TGTGCCAGCAGTACTAATGGCGGGGGGGCCGGGGAGACCCAGTACTTC.

This chain links TRBV7-7 with TRBJ2-5; D ambiguous. From germline, CDR1 is SSHAT and CDR2 FNYEAQ (reference sequence). The CDR3 sequence is 13 residues long. V lost 5 bases to trimming and J lost 0 bases, with 7 bases between them. CDR3 in DNA: TGTGCCAGCAGCCCAATGTACCAAGAGACCCAGTACTTC. As protein: CASSPMYQETQYF.

CDR3 sequence reads: CASSFDRGLGNTIYF. The CDR3 DNA sequence: TGTGCCAGCAGCTTCGACAGGGGGCTCGGAAACACCATATATTTT. The chain employs TRBV5-4 and TRBJ1-3, with TRBD1 matching over 10 bases. Germline CDR1 SGHNT, CDR2 YYREEE (reference sequence). After removal of 2 bases from V and 4 bases from J, the junction contained 3 bases not matched to a gene. This CDR3 has 15 residues. Combining the CDR3 with reference TRBV5-4 and TRBJ1-3 gives the whole variable domain ETGVTQSPTHLIKTRGQQVTLRCSSQSGHNTVSWYQQALGQGPQFIFQYYREEENGRGNFPPRFSGLQFPNYSSELNVNALELDDSALYLCASSFDRGLGNTIYFGEGSWLTVV.

V gene TRBV6-8 combines with J gene TRBJ1-2; D is unresolved. This CDR3 region has 15 residues. Germline loops: CDR1 MNHGY, CDR2 SAAAGT. Trimming stripped 3 bases from V and 0 bases from J, with 11 bases between. CDR3 sequence reads: CASSYTPGSNYGYTF. Here the CDR3 DNA reads TGTGCCAGCAGTTATACCCCAGGATCTAACTATGGCTACACCTTC.

This chain connects TRBV28 to TRBJ2-2; D possibly matches TRBD1 or TRBD2 (6 bases each). With 5 bases removed from V and 1 base from J, the gap between germline ends came to 11 bases. Germline assignment: CDR1 MDHEN and CDR2 SYDVKM. The CDR3 is 15 residues long. CDR3 amino acids: CASSHEGGNTGELFF. CDR3 DNA: TGTGCCAGCAGTCACGAGGGGGGGAACACCGGGGAGCTGTTTTTT.

This clone was seen just once. The chain employs TRBV30 and TRBJ2-2, with TRBD2 as a possible D gene (6 bases). The CDR3 totals 14 residues. The V end lost 3 bases, the J end lost 7 bases, and 15 bases lay between the germline ends. Germline CDR1 GTSNPN, CDR2 SVGIG (reference sequence). CDR3 bases: TGTGCCTGGAGGGGGGGAGCAAACTACGGGGAGCTGTTTTTT. Translating gives CAWRGGANYGELFF. Full variable domain (rest looked up from reference TRBV30 and TRBJ2-2): SQTIHQWPATLVQPVGSPLSLECTVEGTSNPNLYWYRQAAGRGLQLLFYSVGIGQISSEVPQNLSASRPQDRQFILSSKKLLLSDSGFYLCAWRGGANYGELFFGEGSRLTVL.

This chain joins TRBV5-6 and TRBJ2-3; TRBD1 or TRBD2 may be the D gene (6 bases each). V was shortened by 5 bases and J by 1 base, with 14 bases between the two germline ends. CDR3 length: 15 residues. Per the germline V gene, CDR1 is SGHDT and CDR2 is YYEEEE. The DNA of the CDR3 is TGTGCCAGCAGTCTGGGGGGCCTTGGCACAGATACGCAGTATTTT. Its translation is CASSLGGLGTDTQYF.

This clone was observed a few times. V and J are TRBV30 and TRBJ1-6; D ambiguous. Trimming removed 1 base at V and 11 bases at J, with 9 bases between. Germline V gene data show CDR1 as GTSNPN and CDR2 as SVGIG (reference sequence). The CDR3 totals 12 residues. DNA of the CDR3: TGTGCCTGGAGTGGCGCAACGGCACCCCTCCACTTT. Residues: CAWSGATAPLHF.

Only one count was recorded for this clone. The rearrangement links TRBV5-1 to TRBJ2-7; the match to TRBD2 covers 14 bases. Germline V gene data show CDR1 as SGHRS and CDR2 as YFSETQ. V shed 4 bases, J shed 6 bases, and the junction held 9 bases outside the gene matches. This CDR3 region has 16 residues. The CDR3 loop reads CASSPLTSGGASEQYF. In nucleotides, the CDR3 is TGCGCCAGCAGCCCGTTGACTAGCGGGGGGGCGAGCGAGCAGTACTTC.

This chain connects TRBV7-2 to TRBJ1-1, with D tentatively TRBD1 (5 bases). This CDR3 is built from 15 residues. Trimming pared 5 bases from V and 3 bases from J, leaving 16 bases between. Germline CDR1 SGHTA, CDR2 FQGNSA. The CDR3 region has the DNA TGTGCCAGCAGCCAAAGCAGCCGGGACCACACTGAAGCTTTCTTT. Translated, it gives CASSQSSRDHTEAFF.

The chain recombines TRBV28 with TRBJ2-3; 8 bases are a match to TRBD1. Germline CDR1 and CDR2: MDHEN and SYDVKM. The J segment lost 6 bases and the V segment lost 2 bases, leaving 4 bases of the junction unmatched. The CDR3 extends over 14 amino acids. This CDR3 reads CASSLQGASDTQYF. The CDR3, as DNA: TGTGCCAGCAGTTTACAGGGGGCATCGGATACGCAGTATTTT.

This chain uses TRBV5-1 with TRBJ1-5; the match to TRBD1 covers 7 bases. This CDR3 region has 15 residues. CDR1 is SGHRS, CDR2 YFSETQ, per germline. Losses at the gene ends were 5 bases for V and 3 bases for J; bases not matched to a gene: 8. CDR3 in amino acids: CASREGTGANQPQHF. In nucleotides, the CDR3 is TGCGCCAGCAGAGAAGGAACAGGGGCCAATCAGCCCCAGCATTTT.

The rearrangement links TRBV7-7 to TRBJ1-1; D is undetermined. V was cut by 3 bases and J by 1 base, with 6 bases left in between. Germline CDR1 and CDR2: SSHAT and FNYEAQ (reference sequence). CDR3 length equals 13 residues. In nucleotides, the CDR3 is TGTGCCAGCAGCTTGTACAGGAACACTGAAGCTTTCTTT. This codes for CASSLYRNTEAFF.

The chain carries TRBV14 and TRBJ1-2; maybe TRBD1 (6 bases). V lost 7 bases and J lost 2, with 8 bases in between. CDR1 is SGHDN, CDR2 FVKESK, per germline. The CDR3 sequence is 12 residues long. The CDR3 DNA sequence: TGTGCCAGCACCAGGGGAAACTATGGCTACACCTTC. Translation gives CASTRGNYGYTF.

The rearrangement joins TRBV5-4 to TRBJ1-6; the D is unclear. The CDR3 extends over 14 amino acids. The germline gives CDR1 SGHNT, CDR2 YYREEE (reference sequence). Trimming pared 1 base from V and 5 bases from J, leaving 7 bases between. The CDR3 sequence is CASSLIQNNSPLHF. CDR3 DNA: TGTGCCAGCAGCTTGATCCAGAATAATTCACCCCTCCACTTT.

The rearrangement links TRBV6-1 to TRBJ2-5; possible D gene TRBD2, 6 bases. The CDR3 has 14 residues. The V and J ends lost 2 bases and 5 bases respectively, with 12 bases between them. The germline CDR1 and CDR2 sequences are MNHNS and SASEGT. CDR3 DNA sequence: TGTGCCAGCAGTGAACGAACGGGGGTGGAGACCCAGTACTTC. Protein: CASSERTGVETQYF.

The chain carries TRBV18 and TRBJ2-4; D is undetermined. This CDR3 has 15 residues. In germline, CDR1 is KGHSH, CDR2 LQKENI. With 3 bases removed from V and 0 bases from J, the gap between germline ends came to 9 bases. The CDR3 DNA follows: TGTGCCAGCTCACCGCTAAACAGAGCCAAAAACATTCAGTACTTC. It is translated as CASSPLNRAKNIQYF.

V usage is TRBV2 and J usage is TRBJ1-2; TRBD1 might be the D (6 bases). The V end was cut by 6 bases, the J end by 5 bases, with 13 bases between. Germline CDR1 is SNHLY and CDR2 is FYNNEI. The CDR3 totals 13 residues. CDR3 nucleotide sequence: TGTGCCAGCAGGATAGGGGGAGGGTATGGCTACACCTTC. The encoded protein is CASRIGGGYGYTF. The complete variable domain, with remaining parts taken from reference TRBV2 and TRBJ1-2, reads EPEVTQTPSHQVTQMGQEVILRCVPISNHLYFYWYRQILGQKVEFLVSFYNNEISEKSEIFDDQFSVERPDGSNFTLKIRSTKLEDSAMYFCASRIGGGYGYTFGSGTRLTVV.

V is TRBV30 and J is TRBJ1-5; tentative D call: TRBD1 (6 bases). V was clipped by 0 bases and J by 3 bases, with 12 bases between them. The CDR3 length is 15 residues. Germline loops: CDR1 GTSNPN, CDR2 SVGIG (reference sequence). CDR3 region: CAWSVPGALNQPQHF. The CDR3, as DNA: TGTGCCTGGAGTGTCCCAGGGGCCCTCAATCAGCCCCAGCATTTT.